The 17 T cell receptor beta chains in this list originate from one sample, sequenced in a study of identical twins. TCRdb itself ran the 5' RACE reads through MiXCR, one entry per CDR3 protein. The sample has 1.5 million or so distinct CDR3 sequences; roughly 35% are singletons. Material for sequencing was cord blood. The receptors were gathered from a newborn girl in good health.

There are a few counts of this clonotype. The genes are TRBV7-9 and TRBJ2-1, with TRBD1 matching 7 bases. Germline loops: CDR1 SEHNR, CDR2 FQNEAQ (reference sequence). This CDR3 spans 17 amino acids. V gave up 4 bases and J gave up 4 bases; unmatched junction bases: 13. CDR3 sequence: CASSSVTRDRRYNEQFF. The CDR3 DNA is TGTGCCAGCAGCTCAGTCACCCGGGACAGACGATACAATGAGCAGTTCTTC.

The J gene is TRBJ2-2, the V gene TRBV4-1; a weak D match, TRBD2 (5 bases). The CDR3 extends over 17 amino acids. Germline CDR1 is MGHRA and CDR2 is YSYEKL. The V end lost 4 bases, the J end lost 4 bases, and 19 bases lay between the germline ends. The CDR3 DNA reads TGCGCCAGCAGCCCGTCGGACTGGAAGTGGGGCACCGGGGAGCTGTTTTTT. It codes for CASSPSDWKWGTGELFF.

This sequence joins TRBV14 and TRBJ1-1; unclear D gene. The CDR3 covers 19 residues. Germline-derived CDR1 and CDR2 are SGHDN and FVKESK. Between the trimmed V and J ends, which lost 0 bases and 3 bases, there was a span of 23 bases. DNA of the CDR3: TGTGCCAGCAGCCAAGATGGGCCGAGACCCTGGGTGTGGGACACTGAAGCTTTCTTT. Translation gives CASSQDGPRPWVWDTEAFF.

This chain connects TRBV20-1 to TRBJ2-2; D not resolved. Germline loops: CDR1 DFQATT, CDR2 SNEGSKA (reference sequence). The length of the CDR3 is 15 residues. V was trimmed by 4 bases and J by 4 bases, leaving 16 bases between them. The CDR3 nucleotides are TGCAGTGCTACCCCCGGAGCAAGGACCACCGGGGAGCTGTTTTTT. Translating gives CSATPGARTTGELFF.

The rearrangement uses TRBV3-1 and TRBJ1-1; D call uncertain. Trimming removed 0 bases from V and 1 base from J, with 9 bases in between. Germline CDR1 LGHDT, CDR2 YNNKEL (reference sequence). The CDR3 is 15 amino acids. The CDR3 is CASSQDWWGNTEAFF. DNA for the CDR3: TGTGCCAGCAGCCAAGATTGGTGGGGGAACACTGAAGCTTTCTTT.

About this clonotype: No conserved phenylalanine or tryptophan is present at the end of the CDR3, so a read error is the likely explanation. The V gene is TRBV3-1, the J gene TRBJ1-2; D gene uncertain. Germline-derived CDR1 and CDR2 are LGHDT and YNNKEL (reference sequence). Trimming cost V 4 bases and J 5 bases, with 17 bases left between them. The CDR3 runs 15 residues. The chain's CDR3 is CASSPSGRREYGYTL. CDR3 nucleotide sequence: TGTGCCAGCAGCCCTTCGGGCCGGAGGGAGTATGGCTACACCTTG.

V and J are TRBV3-1 and TRBJ2-4; D might be TRBD1 (6 bases). The DNA end lines up better with TRBJ2-7; the J call may be wrong. The CDR3 sequence is 14 residues long. The germline CDR1 and CDR2 sequences are LGHDT and YNNKEL (reference sequence). The CDR3 reads CASSSVQGNYEQYV. For the CDR3, the DNA is TGTGCCAGCAGCTCGGTACAGGGTAACTACGAGCAGTACGTC.

The V call is TRBV6-1, the J call TRBJ2-1; possibly TRBD1 for D (5 bases). CDR3 length equals 17 residues. CDR1 MNHNS and CDR2 SASEGT come from the germline V gene. V was trimmed by 7 bases and J by 13 bases, leaving 32 bases between them. In nucleotides, the CDR3 is TGTGCCAGCACCCAAGTTGGGCAGGGCACCTTTGCGAAGACCCAGTTCTTC. This codes for CASTQVGQGTFAKTQFF.

The sample holds a few counts of this clonotype. CDR3 in amino acids: CATTGTNLSGDTQYF. In nucleotides, the CDR3 is TGTGCCACCACCGGGACCAACCTCTCCGGAGATACGCAGTATTTT. V is TRBV27 and J is TRBJ2-3; D tentatively fits TRBD1 or TRBD2 (5 bases each). This CDR3 has 15 residues. The germline V and J ends were trimmed by 10 bases and 5 bases, with 22 bases remaining between them. Germline V gives CDR1 MNHEY, CDR2 SMNVEV (reference sequence).

The chain is built from TRBV6-1 and TRBJ1-5, with TRBD1 matching over 7 bases. The germline V gene has CDR1 MNHNS and CDR2 SASEGT. The CDR3 is 16 residues long. Losses at the gene ends were 2 bases for V and 5 bases for J; bases not matched to a gene: 9. CDR3 coding DNA: TGTGCCAGCAGTGAAAGAGACAGGGTCGCCTATCAGCCCCAGCATTTT. As protein: CASSERDRVAYQPQHF.

The CDR3 sequence is CASSIGPRGRSSEQYF. The CDR3 region has the DNA TGTGCCAGCAGTATCGGTCCACGGGGGAGAAGTAGCGAGCAGTACTTC. V is TRBV6-2 or TRBV6-3 and J is TRBJ2-4; D may be TRBD2 (6 bases). The tail of the sequence fits TRBJ2-7 better, so the J call may be wrong. The germline V gene has CDR1 MNHEY and CDR2 SVGEGT. This CDR3 comprises 16 residues.

This chain uses TRBV20-1 with TRBJ2-4, with TRBD2 matching over 10 bases. Germline loops: CDR1 DFQATT, CDR2 SNEGSKA (reference sequence). The V segment lost 1 base and the J segment 15 bases; nucleotides outside the gene matches: 3. This CDR3 region has 11 residues. CDR3 sequence: CSARASSGGYF. The CDR3 coding sequence is TGCAGTGCTAGAGCCTCTAGCGGGGGGTACTTC.

This clonotype turned up a few times. Being one base from a much bigger clone, this may be a read error. J is TRBJ2-7 and V is TRBV29-1; D is undetermined. Germline-derived CDR1 and CDR2 are SQVTM and ANQGSEA. The length of the CDR3 is 11 residues. Trimming shortened V by 4 bases and J by 2 bases, and 6 bases separated the two germline ends. In DNA, the CDR3 is TGCAGCGTTGCGACAACCTACGAGCAGTACTTC. It is translated as CSVATTYEQYF.

This clonotype was seen only a few times. This chain connects TRBV7-2 to TRBJ2-3; D is possibly TRBD1 (5 bases). Germline CDR1 SGHTA, CDR2 FQGNSA. The CDR3 is 14 residues long. Trimming pared 5 bases from V and 4 bases from J, leaving 13 bases between. The CDR3 protein is CASSPLGAPDTQYF. In DNA, the CDR3 is TGTGCCAGCAGCCCTTTAGGGGCGCCAGATACGCAGTATTTT.

The J gene is TRBJ2-4, the V gene TRBV12-3 or TRBV12-4; 11 bases match TRBD2. TRBJ2-7 matches the DNA end more closely, so the J call is doubtful. The CDR3 sequence is 15 residues long. The DNA for the CDR3 is TGTGCCAGCAGTCCCCCACTAGCGGGGGTAGACGAGCAGTACTTC. Protein: CASSPPLAGVDEQYF.

The V call is TRBV28, the J call TRBJ1-4; D remains unclear. The germline CDR1 and CDR2 sequences are MDHEN and SYDVKM. Trimming took off 1 base at V and 8 bases at J, with 11 bases between the two ends. This CDR3 region has 14 residues. The CDR3 is CASSLSQVREKLFF. CDR3 bases: TGTGCCAGCAGTTTATCCCAGGTACGGGAAAAACTGTTTTTT.

In its sample, this clonotype was seen a few times. V gene TRBV5-6 combines with J gene TRBJ1-2; 8 bases are shared with TRBD1. Germline V CDR1 and CDR2: SGHDT, YYEEEE. V was clipped by 5 bases and J by 2 bases; unmatched bases: 5. The CDR3 consists of 14 residues. CDR3 sequence (DNA): TGTGCCAGCAGGCCAGGGGGCCGGAACTATGGCTACACCTTC. Translated, it gives CASRPGGRNYGYTF.